This T cell receptor (beta chain) was retrieved from a study of shared clonotypes between healthy human individuals (dated by TCRdb to 2020 to 2021). Some background on the complete study: The cohort comprised two women and a few men aged 18 to 49 years. To increase sequencing depth and limit assay-specific biases, TCR repertoire library preparation and sequencing were carried out by different laboratories using diverse techniques. Per donor, leukapheresis produced somewhere between about 0.85 and 8.9 billion PBMCs. For each donor, three plates each were used for CD4 naive and CD4 memory, two plates were used for CD8 naive, and one plate was used for CD8 memory. The study deeply sequenced blood TCR repertoires of about five healthy adults to estimate repertoire size and the extent of clonotype sharing between individuals.

Using the deep immunoSEQ assay, multiplex PCR amplified TCR CDR3 regions from genomic DNA. Genomic DNA extracted from each cell subset was distributed evenly over all wells of several immunoSEQ 96-well plates, and each plate served as one replicate. Each replicate PCR for sorted subsets received approximately 220 ng genomic DNA, equal to roughly 30,000 T cell genomes. Purified libraries were quantified with a Qubit 3.0 fluorometer, sized on a Bioanalyzer 2100, and re-quantified with the KAPA Library Quantification kit. A separate single-read 150-cycle Illumina NextSeq 550 flow cell was used to sequence each immunoSEQ 96-well plate. The original methods were these. Because the immunoSEQ output included only junctional sequences and no quality scores, the filtering could not be the same as the filtering used for full-length reads. To assign V/J genes and CDR3, sequences were annotated against IMGT germline references using PyIR, a Python wrapper for IgBLAST v1.9. Reads were filtered out if the reads had weak V/J assignments (E-value above 1e-6), no CDR3, stop codons, out-of-frame junctions, or ambiguous translated residues. V3J clonotypes were defined by identical inferred V gene, J gene, and CDR3 amino acid sequence. Percentage overlap between repertoires was computed as shared unique clonotypes divided by the size of the smaller repertoire. Richness of each repertoire was evaluated using RTK rarefaction, the Chao1 estimator, and Recon v2.1 estimates of unobserved clonotypes. For all TCRbeta clonotypes obtained by the gDNA method from four donors, generation probabilities were computed with OLGA. TCRdb limited this immuneACCESS table to in-frame rearrangements with V and J called. A share of clones is missing; checked studies link under half to unresolved V genes, and the rest is unexplained. V and J calls and clone size are copied from that table; D and trimming were computed from the DNA. For this sample there are roughly 2 million clones; approximately 94% appear just once. The ten largest clones add up to 0.85% to 1.3% of the sample.

A note on this clone: There is no known antigen for this receptor. Qualities for individual bases were not recorded, and no much larger clone is one base off.

Beyond this particular receptor, the publication reports: Even with the large sequencing depth, rarefaction of the sorted-subset datasets indicated that sequencing was incomplete. Compared with non-shared clonotypes, clonotypes shared by all four sorted-subset donors had higher generation probabilities. Estimated clonotype richness was generally larger for naive than for memory subsets. Based on pairwise subsampling, the degree of clonotype sharing among donors was expected to be affected by sequencing depth. Only blood was sampled, and tissue TCR repertoires likely differ from those in blood. Sharing across four donors was observed for roughly 5.4% of naive CD4, 3% to 3.5% of naive CD8, over 2% of memory CD4, and around 0.4% of memory CD8 clonotypes. The genetic and exposure-history diversity represented was limited by the small number of donors.

For the CD8 naive samples, CD45RO-negative cells were positively selected for CCR7, yielding a CD45RA+CCR7+ population from which TemRA cells were excluded. Healthy HIV-negative adults with no recently reported acute infections or vaccinations were included as donors. Every donor was a Caucasian adult residing in Nashville, Tennessee, USA. Blood was collected by leukapheresis, and PBMCs were isolated by Ficoll-Histopaque density gradient centrifugation and then cryopreserved in liquid nitrogen vapor phase. Analytical flow cytometry was used to check the purity and quantity of every magnetically sorted T cell population. From each sorted fraction, genomic DNA was isolated and quantified by UV absorbance on a Nanodrop 2000c. V and J lose 5 bases and 4 bases, and a span of 20 bases separates them. The CDR3 spans 16 residues, from the cysteine through the phenylalanine. Left in the record is the CDR3 DNA by itself, 48 bases read in frame from the first base. Via the germline V gene (reference sequence), CDR1 is LNHDA and CDR2 SQIVND.

The material sequenced was naive CD8+ T cells sorted from blood. Sample cell subset or site, as interpreted from the label and publication: CD45RA+CCR7+. The origin of this receptor is a man aged 18-30 years in good health. The V gene is TRBV19 and the J gene is TRBJ1-2, with a weak D call of TRBD1 (6 bases match). The CDR3 in this case is CASSRDDEDSFYGYTF. The base sequence is TGTGCCAGTAGTCGAGACGATGAGGACAGCTTCTATGGCTACACCTTC.